This TCR beta chain appears in the sequencing data of a study of blood T cell repertoires in COVID-19. Study context: Samples representing acute and convalescent COVID-19 were sourced from the United States, Italy and Spain. In each case, the material was cDNA or gDNA derived from T cells, B-cell-depleted T cells, or PBMCs.

The germline gives CDR1 MGHDK, CDR2 SYGVNS. The CDR3 covers 13 residues. V shed 5 bases and J 3 bases; nucleotides not matched to a gene: 3. Original methodology: Amplification from reference gene primers served as the basis for estimated nucleated cell counts. TCRdb keeps only in-frame clones here, not all; method: immunoSEQ multiplex PCR. V, J and clone size reflect that table, while D and trimming were determined from the DNA. This sample yields some 280,000 clones, of which roughly 88% are seen a single time; 3% belongs to the top ten. The count of this clone is one. The receptor was derived from a woman aged 30 to 39 with active or convalescent COVID-19. The rearrangement links TRBV25-1 to TRBJ1-1; 7 positions agree with TRBD1. The sample consisted of peripheral blood. CDR3 residues: CASSLTGDTEAFF. In DNA form, the CDR3 reads TGTGCCAGCAGTCTCACAGGGGACACTGAAGCTTTCTTT.